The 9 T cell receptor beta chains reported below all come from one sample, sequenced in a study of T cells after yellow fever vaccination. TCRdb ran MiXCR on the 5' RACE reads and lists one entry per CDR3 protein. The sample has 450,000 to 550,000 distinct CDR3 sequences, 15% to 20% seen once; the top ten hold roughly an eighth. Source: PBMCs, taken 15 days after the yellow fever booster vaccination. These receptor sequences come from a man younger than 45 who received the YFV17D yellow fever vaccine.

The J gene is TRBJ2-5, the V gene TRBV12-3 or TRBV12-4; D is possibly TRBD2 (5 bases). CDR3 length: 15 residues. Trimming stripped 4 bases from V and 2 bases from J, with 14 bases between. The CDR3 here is CASSWTAGTQETQYF. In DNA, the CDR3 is TGTGCCAGCAGTTGGACGGCGGGTACACAAGAGACCCAGTACTTC.

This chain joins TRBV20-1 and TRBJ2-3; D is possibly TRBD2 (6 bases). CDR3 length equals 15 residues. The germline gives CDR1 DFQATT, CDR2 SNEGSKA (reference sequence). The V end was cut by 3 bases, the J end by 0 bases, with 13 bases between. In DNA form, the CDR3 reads TGCAGTGCTAGTTTGGCGGGACGGAGCACAGATACGCAGTATTTT. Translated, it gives CSASLAGRSTDTQYF.

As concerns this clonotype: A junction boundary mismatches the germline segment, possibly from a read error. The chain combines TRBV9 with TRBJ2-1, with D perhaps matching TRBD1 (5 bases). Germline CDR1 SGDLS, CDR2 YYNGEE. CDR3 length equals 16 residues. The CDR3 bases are TGTGCCAGCAGTGTAGGGGCACCGAGCTCCTACAATGAGCAGTTCTTC. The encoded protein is CASSVGAPSSYNEQFF.

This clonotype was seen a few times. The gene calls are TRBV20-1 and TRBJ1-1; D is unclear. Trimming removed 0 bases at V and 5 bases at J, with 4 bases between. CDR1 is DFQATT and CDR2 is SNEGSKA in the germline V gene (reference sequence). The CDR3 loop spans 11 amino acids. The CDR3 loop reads CSAREKTEAFF. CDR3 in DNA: TGCAGTGCTAGAGAAAAAACTGAAGCTTTCTTT.

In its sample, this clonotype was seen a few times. The CDR3 protein is CASSPWDTQYF. The CDR3 region has the DNA TGTGCCAGCTCACCATGGGATACGCAGTATTTT. The chain is built from TRBV18 and TRBJ2-3; D not resolved. V was clipped by 2 bases and J by 6 bases, with 3 bases between them. The germline V gene has CDR1 KGHSH and CDR2 LQKENI. The CDR3 is made up of 11 amino acids.

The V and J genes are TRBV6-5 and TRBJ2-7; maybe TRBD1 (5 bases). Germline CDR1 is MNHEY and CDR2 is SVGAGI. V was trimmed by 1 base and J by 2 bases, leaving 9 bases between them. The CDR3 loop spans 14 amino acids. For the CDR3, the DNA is TGTGCCAGCAGTTACTTCAGGGCCGCCTACGAGCAGTACTTC. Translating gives CASSYFRAAYEQYF.

The CDR3 DNA reads as TGTGCCAGCAGCCCGAACCGTTGGGGTGATCAAGAGACCCAGTACTTC. The encoded protein is CASSPNRWGDQETQYF. The V gene is TRBV9, the J gene TRBJ2-5; D not certain. Germline V CDR1 and CDR2: SGDLS, YYNGEE. Trimming shortened V by 4 bases and J by 2 bases, and 18 bases separated the two germline ends. The CDR3 contains 16 residues.

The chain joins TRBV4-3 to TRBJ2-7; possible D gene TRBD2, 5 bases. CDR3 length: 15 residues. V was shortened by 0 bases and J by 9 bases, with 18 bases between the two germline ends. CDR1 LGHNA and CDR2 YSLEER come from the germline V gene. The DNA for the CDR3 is TGCGCCAGCAGCCAAGATAGCGCCCCTGGGGTCCGGCAGTACTTC. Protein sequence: CASSQDSAPGVRQYF.

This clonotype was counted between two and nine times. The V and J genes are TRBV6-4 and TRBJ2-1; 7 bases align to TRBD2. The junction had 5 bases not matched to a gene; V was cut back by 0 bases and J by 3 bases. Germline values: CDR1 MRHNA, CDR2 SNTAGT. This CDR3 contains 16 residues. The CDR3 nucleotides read TGTGCCAGCAGTGACTCTGGCGGGAGAAACTACAATGAGCAGTTCTTC. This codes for CASSDSGGRNYNEQFF.